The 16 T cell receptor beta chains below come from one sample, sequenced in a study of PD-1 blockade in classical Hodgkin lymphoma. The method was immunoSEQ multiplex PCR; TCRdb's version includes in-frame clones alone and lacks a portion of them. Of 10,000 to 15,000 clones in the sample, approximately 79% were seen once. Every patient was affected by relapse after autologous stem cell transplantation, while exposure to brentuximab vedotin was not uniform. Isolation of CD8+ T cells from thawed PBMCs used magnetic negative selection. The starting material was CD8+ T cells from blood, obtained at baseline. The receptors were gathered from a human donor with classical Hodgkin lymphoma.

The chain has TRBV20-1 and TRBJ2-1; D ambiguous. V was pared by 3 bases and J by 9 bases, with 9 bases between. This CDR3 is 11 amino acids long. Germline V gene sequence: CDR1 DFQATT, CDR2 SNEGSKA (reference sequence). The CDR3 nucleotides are TGCAGTGCTAGGGATGCTGGTGAGCAGTTCTTC. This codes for CSARDAGEQFF.

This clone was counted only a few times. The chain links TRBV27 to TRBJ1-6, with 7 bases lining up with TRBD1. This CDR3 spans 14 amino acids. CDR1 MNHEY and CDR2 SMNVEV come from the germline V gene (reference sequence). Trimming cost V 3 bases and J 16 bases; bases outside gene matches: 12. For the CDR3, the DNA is TGTGCCAGCAGTTTGGGGGACAGCGACGGGACTCTCCACTTT. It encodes CASSLGDSDGTLHF.

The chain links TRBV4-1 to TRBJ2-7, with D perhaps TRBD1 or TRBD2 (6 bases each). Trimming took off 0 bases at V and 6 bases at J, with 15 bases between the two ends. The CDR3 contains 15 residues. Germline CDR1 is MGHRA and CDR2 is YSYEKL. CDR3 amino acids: CASSQDGGGNGEQYF. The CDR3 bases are TGCGCCAGCAGCCAAGATGGAGGGGGGAACGGCGAGCAGTACTTC.

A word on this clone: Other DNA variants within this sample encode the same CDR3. This CDR3 is CASSVGTGTYEQYF. The CDR3 nucleotides are TGTGCCAGCAGCGTCGGGACCGGGACCTACGAGCAGTACTTC. This rearrangement joins TRBV9 to TRBJ2-7; tentatively, D is TRBD1 or TRBD2 (5 bases each). The length of the CDR3 is 14 residues. The V and J ends lost 2 bases and 2 bases respectively, with 11 bases between them. CDR1 is SGDLS, CDR2 YYNGEE, per germline. Supplemented by reference TRBV9 and TRBJ2-7, the full variable domain reads DSGVTQTPKHLITATGQRVTLRCSPRSGDLSVYWYQQSLDQGLQFLIQYYNGEERAKGNILERFSAQQFPDLHSELNLSSLELGDSALYFCASSVGTGTYEQYFGPGTRLTVT.

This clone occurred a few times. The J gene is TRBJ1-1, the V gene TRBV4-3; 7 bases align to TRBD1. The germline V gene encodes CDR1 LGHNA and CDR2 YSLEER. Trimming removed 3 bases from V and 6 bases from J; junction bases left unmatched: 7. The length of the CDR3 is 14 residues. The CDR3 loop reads CASSQWGTGAEAFF. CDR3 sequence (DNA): TGCGCCAGCAGCCAGTGGGGAACAGGGGCTGAAGCTTTCTTT.

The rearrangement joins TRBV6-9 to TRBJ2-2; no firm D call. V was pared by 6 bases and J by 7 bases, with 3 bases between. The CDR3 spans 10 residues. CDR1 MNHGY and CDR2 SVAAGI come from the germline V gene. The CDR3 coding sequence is TGTGCCAGCAGAGACGGGGAGCTGTTTTTT. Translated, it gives CASRDGELFF.

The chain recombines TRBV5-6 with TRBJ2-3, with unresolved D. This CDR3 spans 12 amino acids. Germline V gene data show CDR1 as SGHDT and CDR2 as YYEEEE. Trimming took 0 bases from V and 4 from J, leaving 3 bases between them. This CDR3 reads CASSLGADTQYF. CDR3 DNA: TGTGCCAGCAGCTTGGGGGCAGATACGCAGTATTTT.

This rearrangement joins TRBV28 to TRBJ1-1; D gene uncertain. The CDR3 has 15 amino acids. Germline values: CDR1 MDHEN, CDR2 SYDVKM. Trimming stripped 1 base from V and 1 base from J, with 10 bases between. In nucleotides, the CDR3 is TGTGCCAGCAGTTTATATACAGCCACGAACACTGAAGCTTTCTTT. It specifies CASSLYTATNTEAFF.

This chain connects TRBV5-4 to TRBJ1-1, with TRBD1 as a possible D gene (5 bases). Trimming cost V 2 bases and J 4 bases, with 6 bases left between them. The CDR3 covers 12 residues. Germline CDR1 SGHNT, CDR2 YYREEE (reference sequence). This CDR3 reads CASSLQATEAFF. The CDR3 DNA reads TGTGCCAGCAGCTTACAGGCCACTGAAGCTTTCTTT.

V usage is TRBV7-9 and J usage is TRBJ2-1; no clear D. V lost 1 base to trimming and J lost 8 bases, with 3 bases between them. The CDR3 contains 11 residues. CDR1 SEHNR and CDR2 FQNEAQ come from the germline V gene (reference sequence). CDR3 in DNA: TGTGCCAGCAGCTTAGATTATGAGCAGTTCTTC. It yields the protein CASSLDYEQFF.

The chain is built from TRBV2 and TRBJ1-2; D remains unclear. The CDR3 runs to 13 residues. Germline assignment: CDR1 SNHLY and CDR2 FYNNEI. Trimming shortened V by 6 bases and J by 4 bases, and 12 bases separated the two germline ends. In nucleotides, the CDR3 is TGTGCCAGCAGGGAACCCGAACCCTATGGCTACACCTTC. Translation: CASREPEPYGYTF. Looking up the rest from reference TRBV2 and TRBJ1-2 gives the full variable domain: EPEVTQTPSHQVTQMGQEVILRCVPISNHLYFYWYRQILGQKVEFLVSFYNNEISEKSEIFDDQFSVERPDGSNFTLKIRSTKLEDSAMYFCASREPEPYGYTFGSGTRLTVV.

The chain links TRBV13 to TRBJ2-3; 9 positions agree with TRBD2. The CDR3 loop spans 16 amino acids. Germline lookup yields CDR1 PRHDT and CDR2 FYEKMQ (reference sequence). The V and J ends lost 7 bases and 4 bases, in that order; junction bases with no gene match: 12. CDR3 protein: CASTSLAGEGADTQYF. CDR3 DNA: TGTGCCAGCACCTCCTTAGCGGGGGAGGGCGCAGATACGCAGTATTTT.

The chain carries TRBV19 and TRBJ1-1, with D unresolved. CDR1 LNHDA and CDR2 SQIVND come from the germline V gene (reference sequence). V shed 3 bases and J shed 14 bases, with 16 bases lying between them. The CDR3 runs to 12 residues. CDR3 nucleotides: TGTGCCAGTAGTATGGGGTTACATCCGTTCTTCTTT. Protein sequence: CASSMGLHPFFF.

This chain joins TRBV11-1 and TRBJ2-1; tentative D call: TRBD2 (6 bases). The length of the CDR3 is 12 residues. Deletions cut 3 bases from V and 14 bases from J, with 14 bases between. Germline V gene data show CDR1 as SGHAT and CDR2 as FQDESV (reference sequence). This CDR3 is CASSLSGTYKFF. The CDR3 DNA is TGTGCCAGCAGCTTGAGTGGGACTTATAAGTTCTTC.

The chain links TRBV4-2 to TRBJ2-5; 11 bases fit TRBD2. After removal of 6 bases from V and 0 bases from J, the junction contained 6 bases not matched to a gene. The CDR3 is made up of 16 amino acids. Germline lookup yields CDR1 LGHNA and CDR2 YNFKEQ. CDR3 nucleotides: TGTGCCAGCAGACCGACTAGCGGGGCTTACCAAGAGACCCAGTACTTC. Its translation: CASRPTSGAYQETQYF.

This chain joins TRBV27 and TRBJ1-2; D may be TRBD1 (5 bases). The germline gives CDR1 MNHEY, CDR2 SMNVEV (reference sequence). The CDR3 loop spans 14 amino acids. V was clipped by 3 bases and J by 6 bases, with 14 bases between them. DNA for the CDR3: TGTGCCAGCAGTTTTGGTAGTCTGGGGGATGGCTACACCTTC. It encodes CASSFGSLGDGYTF.